These T cell receptor beta chains were read from a single sample in a study of T-cell reconstitution after alpha-beta-depleted transplantation in children. From the PCR reads, TCRdb called clonotypes with MiXCR, one entry per CDR3 protein. The data show about 900,000 distinct CDR3 sequences, about 29% seen once. The sample here was PBMCs, mostly from graft donor cells, taken 360 days after TCRalphabeta/CD19-depleted stem cell transplant. Receptor source: a boy in the first two years of life who had a stem cell transplant for SCID, so the T cells may come from the graft donor. The CDR3 runs from the conserved cysteine through the conserved F or W. Fields, in order: clone size, D gene, J gene, CDR3 length, V gene, CDR3 DNA, CDR3 protein. The D gene is left open where the match is weak. Some rows mark clone size as missing; the rest say once, few, many or name a class of expanded clone.

size: .
D: .
J: TRBJ1-4
length: 15
V: TRBV12-3/TRBV12-4
DNA: TGTGCCAGCAGTGCCCCCGGGATGGCTAATGAAAAACTGTTTTTT
CDR3: CASSAPGMANEKLFF

size: .
D: TRBD2
J: TRBJ2-2
length: 17
V: TRBV12-3/TRBV12-4
DNA: TGTGCCAGCAGTCCCTGGGAGGGGCACCTGAACACCGGGGAGCTGTTTTTT
CDR3: CASSPWEGHLNTGELFF

size: .
D: TRBD1
J: TRBJ2-1
length: 15
V: TRBV6-2/TRBV6-3
DNA: TGTGCCAGCAGTTATCTCGTGACAGGGTACAATGAGCAGTTCTTC
CDR3: CASSYLVTGYNEQFF

size: once
D: TRBD1
J: TRBJ2-7
length: 15
V: TRBV4-1
DNA: TGCGCCAGCAGCCAACGACAGGGAAAGCCCTACGAGCAGTACTTC
CDR3: CASSQRQGKPYEQYF

size: .
D: TRBD2
J: TRBJ2-1
length: 17
V: TRBV4-1
DNA: TGCGCCAGCAGCCAAGAATCCAGCGGGGGAAGATACAATGAGCAGTTCTTC
CDR3: CASSQESSGGRYNEQFF

size: .
D: TRBD2
J: TRBJ2-1
length: 16
V: TRBV12-3/TRBV12-4
DNA: TGTGCCAGCAGTGAGGGGACTAGCGGGGGGGCCCGTGAGCAGTTCTTC
CDR3: CASSEGTSGGAREQFF

size: .
D: .
J: TRBJ2-5
length: 15
V: TRBV20-1
DNA: TGCAGTGCTAGAGATCGGGAAGGGGGACGAGAGACCCAGTACTTC
CDR3: CSARDREGGRETQYF

size: few
D: .
J: TRBJ1-3
length: 14
V: TRBV5-8
DNA: TGTGCCAGCACCCACGACAGTCCTGGAAACACCATATATTTT
CDR3: CASTHDSPGNTIYF

size: .
D: TRBD1
J: TRBJ2-3
length: 15
V: TRBV18
DNA: TGTGCCAGCTCAACAGGGGCAACCAACACAGATACGCAGTATTTT
CDR3: CASSTGATNTDTQYF

size: once
D: .
J: TRBJ1-1
length: 15
V: TRBV4-2
DNA: TGTGCCAGCAGCCGCTGGAGAGGGATGAACACTGAAGCTTTCTTT
CDR3: CASSRWRGMNTEAFF

size: few
D: TRBD1
J: TRBJ2-5
length: 14
V: TRBV12-3/TRBV12-4
DNA: TGTGCCAGCAGTTTATGGACAGGGGGAGAGACCCAGTACTTC
CDR3: CASSLWTGGETQYF

size: .
D: .
J: TRBJ1-1
length: 10
V: TRBV12-3/TRBV12-4
DNA: TGTGCCAGCAGTTCATCTGAAGCTTTCTTT
CDR3: CASSSSEAFF

size: .
D: .
J: TRBJ1-5
length: 14
V: TRBV12-3/TRBV12-4
DNA: TGTGCCAGCAGTTTTGCCGGTGTCTATCAGCCCCAGCATTTT
CDR3: CASSFAGVYQPQHF

size: few
D: .
J: TRBJ2-2
length: 15
V: TRBV12-3/TRBV12-4
DNA: TGTGCCAGCAGTTTAATCAGGGGAATAGCCGGGGAGCTGTTTTTT
CDR3: CASSLIRGIAGELFF

size: .
D: TRBD2
J: TRBJ2-3
length: 16
V: TRBV9
DNA: TGTGCCAGCAGCGCTCTTTCGACTAGCGGGGGTACTACGCAGTATTTT
CDR3: CASSALSTSGGTTQYF

size: .
D: .
J: TRBJ2-4
length: 17
V: TRBV4-1
DNA: TGCGCCAGCAGCCAAAATCCTTCTGCGCCAGGGATCAACATTCAGTACTTC
CDR3: CASSQNPSAPGINIQYF

size: .
D: .
J: TRBJ2-5
length: 15
V: TRBV7-3
DNA: TGTGCCAGCAGCTTAACCTCCCTCCCCAGGGAGACCCAGTACTTC
CDR3: CASSLTSLPRETQYF

size: .
D: .
J: TRBJ1-3
length: 17
V: TRBV10-3
DNA: TGTGCCATCAGAGGGGGGCGACCTTTCTACTCTGGAAACACCATATATTTT
CDR3: CAIRGGRPFYSGNTIYF

size: .
D: .
J: TRBJ2-6
length: 12
V: TRBV20-1
DNA: TGCAGTGCTGCCTCTGGGGCCAACGTCCTGACTTTC
CDR3: CSAASGANVLTF